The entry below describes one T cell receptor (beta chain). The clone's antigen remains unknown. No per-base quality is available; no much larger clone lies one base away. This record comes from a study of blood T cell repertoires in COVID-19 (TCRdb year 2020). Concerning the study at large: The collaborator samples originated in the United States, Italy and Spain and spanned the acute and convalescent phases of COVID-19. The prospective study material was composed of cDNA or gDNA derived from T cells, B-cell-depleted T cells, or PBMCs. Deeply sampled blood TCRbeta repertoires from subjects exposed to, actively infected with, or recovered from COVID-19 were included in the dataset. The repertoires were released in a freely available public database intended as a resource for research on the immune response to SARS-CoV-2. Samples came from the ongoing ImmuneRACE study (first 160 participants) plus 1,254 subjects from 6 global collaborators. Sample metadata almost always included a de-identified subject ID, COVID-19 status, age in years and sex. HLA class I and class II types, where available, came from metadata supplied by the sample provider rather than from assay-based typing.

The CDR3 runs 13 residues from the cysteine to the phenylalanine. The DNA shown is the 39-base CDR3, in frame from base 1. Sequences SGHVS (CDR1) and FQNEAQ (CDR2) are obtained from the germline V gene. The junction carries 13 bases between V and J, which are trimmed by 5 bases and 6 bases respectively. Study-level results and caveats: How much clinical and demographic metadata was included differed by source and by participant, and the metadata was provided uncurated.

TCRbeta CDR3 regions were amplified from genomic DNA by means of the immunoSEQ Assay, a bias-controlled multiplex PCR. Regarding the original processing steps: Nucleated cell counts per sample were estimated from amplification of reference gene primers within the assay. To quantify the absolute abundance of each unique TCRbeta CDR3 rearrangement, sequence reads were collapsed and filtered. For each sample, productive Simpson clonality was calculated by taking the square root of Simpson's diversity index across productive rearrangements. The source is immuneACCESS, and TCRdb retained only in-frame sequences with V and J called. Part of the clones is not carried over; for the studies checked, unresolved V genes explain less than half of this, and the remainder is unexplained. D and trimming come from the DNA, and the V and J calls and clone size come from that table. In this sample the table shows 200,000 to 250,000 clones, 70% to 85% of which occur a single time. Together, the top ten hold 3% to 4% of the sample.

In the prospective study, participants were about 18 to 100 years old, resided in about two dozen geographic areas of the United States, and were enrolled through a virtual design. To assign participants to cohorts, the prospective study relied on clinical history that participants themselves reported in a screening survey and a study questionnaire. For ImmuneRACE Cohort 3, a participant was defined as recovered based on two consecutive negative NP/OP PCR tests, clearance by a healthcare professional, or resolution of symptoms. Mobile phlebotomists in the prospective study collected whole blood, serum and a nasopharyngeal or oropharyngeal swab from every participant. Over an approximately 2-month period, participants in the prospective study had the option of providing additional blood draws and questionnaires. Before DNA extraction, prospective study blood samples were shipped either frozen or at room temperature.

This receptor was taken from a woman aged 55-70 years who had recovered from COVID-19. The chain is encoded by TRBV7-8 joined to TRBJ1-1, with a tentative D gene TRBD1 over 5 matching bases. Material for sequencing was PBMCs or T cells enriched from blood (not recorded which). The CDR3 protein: CASSTDRDSEAFF. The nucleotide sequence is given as TGTGCCAGCAGCACCGACAGAGACTCTGAAGCTTTCTTT. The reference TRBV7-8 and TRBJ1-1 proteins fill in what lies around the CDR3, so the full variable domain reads GAGVSQSPRYKVAKRGQDVALRCDPISGHVSLFWYQQALGQGPEFLTYFQNEAQLDKSGLPSDRFFAERPEGSVSTLKIQRTQQEDSAVYLCASSTDRDSEAFFGQGTRLTVV.